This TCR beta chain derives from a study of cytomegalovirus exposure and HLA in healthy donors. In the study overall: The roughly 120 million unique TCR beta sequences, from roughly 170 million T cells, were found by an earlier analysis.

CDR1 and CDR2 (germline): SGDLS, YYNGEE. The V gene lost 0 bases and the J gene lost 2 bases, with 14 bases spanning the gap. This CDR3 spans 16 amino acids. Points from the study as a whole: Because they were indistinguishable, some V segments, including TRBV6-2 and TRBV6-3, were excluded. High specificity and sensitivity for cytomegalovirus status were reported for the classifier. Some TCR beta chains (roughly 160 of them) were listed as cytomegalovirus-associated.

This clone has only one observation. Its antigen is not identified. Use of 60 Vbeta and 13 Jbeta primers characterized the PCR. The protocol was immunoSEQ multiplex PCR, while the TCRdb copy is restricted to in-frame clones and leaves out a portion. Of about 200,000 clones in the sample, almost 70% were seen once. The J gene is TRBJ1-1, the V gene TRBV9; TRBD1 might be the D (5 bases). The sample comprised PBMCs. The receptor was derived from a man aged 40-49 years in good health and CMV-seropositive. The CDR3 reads CASSVVQGNLNTEAFF. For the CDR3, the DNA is TGTGCCAGCAGCGTAGTTCAGGGAAACCTTAACACTGAAGCTTTCTTT.